This T cell receptor beta chain was observed in a study of CD8 T cells in Susac syndrome. Reverse transcription of 0.5 to 1 ug RNA was performed with random hexamers. TCRdb recomputed calls from the immunoSEQ multiplex PCR reads with MiXCR, one row per CDR3 protein. The profile shows tens of thousands of distinct CDR3 sequences, 90% to 95% of them singletons. Remarks on this clonotype: Its antigen is unidentified.

This CDR3 region has 16 residues. In germline, CDR1 is SEHNR, CDR2 FQNEAQ (reference sequence). V lost 3 bases and J 5 bases, leaving 20 bases between the germline ends. Study-level results: There was no clonal expansion in the CD4+ T cell repertoires of Susac syndrome.

The sequence was collected from a human donor with Susac syndrome. Sequencing was done on a sample of CD4+ T cells from PBMCs. The rearrangement joins TRBV7-9 to TRBJ2-7; a possible D gene is TRBD1 (6 bases). CDR3 protein: CASSFMGTGSKNEQYF. The DNA for the CDR3 is TGTGCCAGCAGCTTTATGGGCACAGGGTCAAAGAACGAGCAGTACTTC. Full variable domain (missing parts from reference TRBV7-9 and TRBJ2-7): DTGVSQNPRHKITKRGQNVTFRCDPISEHNRLYWYRQTLGQGPEFLTYFQNEAQLEKSRLLSDRFSAERPKGSFSTLEIQRTEQGDSAMYLCASSFMGTGSKNEQYFGPGTRLTVT.